The 27 T cell receptor beta chains below were found in one sample sequenced in a study of control samples from healthy donors and cancer patients. The repertoire was sequenced with immunoSEQ multiplex PCR; TCRdb's copy has only in-frame clones and lacks some. This table has approximately 100,000 clones, more than 75% appearing once. Sample: blood. The receptors originated from a man between 60 and 75 years old in good health.

The CDR3 coding sequence is TGTGCCTGGAGTCAAGGGGACGCCTCCTACGAGCAGTACTTC. Encoded protein: CAWSQGDASYEQYF. V gene TRBV30 combines with J gene TRBJ2-7, with D perhaps assigned TRBD1 or TRBD2 (5 bases each). Deletions cut 2 bases from V and 0 bases from J, with 11 bases between. This CDR3 spans 14 amino acids. The germline gives CDR1 GTSNPN, CDR2 SVGIG (reference sequence).

J is TRBJ2-2 and V is TRBV4-1; 8 positions agree with TRBD1. The V segment lost 5 bases and the J segment 5 bases; nucleotides outside the gene matches: 16. This CDR3 contains 18 residues. CDR1 MGHRA and CDR2 YSYEKL come from the germline V gene. The CDR3 nucleotides read TGCGCCAGCAGCAAAGGGACAGGTCGGGACAGTCGGACCGGGGAGCTGTTTTTT. This sequence encodes CASSKGTGRDSRTGELFF.

This chain links TRBV30 with TRBJ2-7; the match to TRBD2 covers 7 bases. The CDR3 has 15 amino acids. The V gene's germline CDR1 is GTSNPN and CDR2 SVGIG (reference sequence). The ends lost 0 bases at V and 4 bases at J; junction bases unmatched: 9. The CDR3 loop is CAWSVQASGVYEQYF. The CDR3 DNA follows: TGTGCCTGGAGTGTACAAGCTAGCGGAGTGTACGAGCAGTACTTC.

A few counts support this clone. In DNA form, the CDR3 reads TGTGCCAGCAGCCCCACTAGCGGGGGGTTGGGGGAGACCCAGTACTTC. Residues: CASSPTSGGLGETQYF. V and J are TRBV7-8 and TRBJ2-5; 12 bases fit TRBD2. V was pared by 5 bases and J by 5 bases, with 9 bases of the junction left unmatched. Germline CDR1 and CDR2: SGHVS and FQNEAQ. This CDR3 comprises 16 residues. Together with reference TRBV7-8 and TRBJ2-5, the CDR3 gives the full variable domain: GAGVSQSPRYKVAKRGQDVALRCDPISGHVSLFWYQQALGQGPEFLTYFQNEAQLDKSGLPSDRFFAERPEGSVSTLKIQRTQQEDSAVYLCASSPTSGGLGETQYFGPGTRLLVL.

The V and J genes are TRBV5-5 and TRBJ1-5; no reliable D call. Germline assignment: CDR1 SGHKS and CDR2 YYEKEE (reference sequence). V lost 0 bases and J 7 bases, leaving 8 bases between the germline ends. The CDR3 loop spans 13 amino acids. This chain's CDR3 is CASSLERWQPQHF. CDR3 nucleotide sequence: TGTGCCAGCAGCTTGGAGCGCTGGCAGCCCCAGCATTTT.

This clone turned up a few times. The CDR3 loop reads CASSLAMATSRYGYTF. The CDR3, as DNA: TGTGCCAGCAGCTTGGCGATGGCCACTTCTCGCTATGGCTACACCTTC. The genes are TRBV5-4 and TRBJ1-2; no clear D. Germline V gene lookup returns CDR1 SGHNT and CDR2 YYREEE (reference sequence). The V and J ends lost 0 bases and 4 bases respectively, with 16 bases between them. CDR3 length: 16 residues. Looking up the rest from reference TRBV5-4 and TRBJ1-2 gives the full variable domain: ETGVTQSPTHLIKTRGQQVTLRCSSQSGHNTVSWYQQALGQGPQFIFQYYREEENGRGNFPPRFSGLQFPNYSSELNVNALELDDSALYLCASSLAMATSRYGYTFGSGTRLTVV.

The J gene is TRBJ1-2, the V gene TRBV28; no firm D call. Per germline, CDR1 MDHEN and CDR2 SYDVKM. The CDR3 runs to 12 residues. V was pared by 2 bases and J by 4 bases, with 5 bases between. CDR3 bases: TGTGCCAGCAGTTTAGTCGGCTATGGCTACACCTTC. Its protein product is CASSLVGYGYTF.

The rearrangement joins TRBV7-9 to TRBJ2-2; 12 nucleotides match TRBD2. Germline CDR1 SEHNR, CDR2 FQNEAQ (reference sequence). This CDR3 region has 14 residues. With 5 bases clipped from V and 6 bases from J, the junction kept 1 base outside the gene matches. The DNA of the CDR3 is TGTGCCAGCAGCCGACTAGCGGGGGCCGGGGAGCTGTTTTTT. Translation gives CASSRLAGAGELFF.

This clone was observed once. Other DNA sequences from this sample encode an identical CDR3 as well. This rearrangement joins TRBV9 to TRBJ1-4, with D perhaps TRBD1 (5 bases). V was pared by 0 bases and J by 8 bases, with 11 bases between. CDR3 length equals 14 residues. The germline gives CDR1 SGDLS, CDR2 YYNGEE. CDR3 DNA sequence: TGTGCCAGCAGCGTAGGTCAGGGTGGCGAAAAACTGTTTTTT. Amino acids: CASSVGQGGEKLFF.

The chain couples TRBV19 to TRBJ2-7, with a tentative D call TRBD1 (7 bases). The CDR3 runs 13 residues. Trimming took off 8 bases at V and 2 bases at J, with 13 bases between the two ends. CDR1 is LNHDA, CDR2 SQIVND, per germline (reference sequence). As DNA, the CDR3 is TGTGCCAGTGGGGGGACAGATGCCTACGAGCAGTACTTC. Amino acid sequence: CASGGTDAYEQYF. The variable domain in full, with the rest retrieved from reference TRBV19 and TRBJ2-7, is DGGITQSPKYLFRKEGQNVTLSCEQNLNHDAMYWYRQDPGQGLRLIYYSQIVNDFQKGDIAEGYSVSREKKESFPLTVTSAQKNPTAFYLCASGGTDAYEQYFGPGTRLTVT.

The chain is built from TRBV28 and TRBJ1-5, with no clear D. V was cut by 1 base and J by 5 bases, with 12 bases left in between. Germline-derived CDR1 and CDR2 are MDHEN and SYDVKM. The CDR3 runs to 15 residues. The CDR3 spells CASSLFGPNYQPQHF. The CDR3 DNA sequence: TGTGCCAGCAGTTTATTTGGCCCCAATTATCAGCCCCAGCATTTT.

V usage is TRBV30 and J usage is TRBJ1-6; D is ambiguous. CDR3 length: 12 amino acids. The germline V gene has CDR1 GTSNPN and CDR2 SVGIG (reference sequence). Deletions cut 2 bases from V and 5 bases from J, with 4 bases between. The CDR3 DNA follows: TGTGCCTGGAGTCTCAATAATTCACCCCTCCACTTT. Translating gives CAWSLNNSPLHF.

This clone was recorded once. The chain carries TRBV27 and TRBJ2-3; 16 nucleotides align to TRBD2. With 6 bases clipped from V and 0 bases from J, the junction kept 9 bases outside the gene matches. CDR3 size: 19 residues. From germline, CDR1 is MNHEY and CDR2 SMNVEV (reference sequence). The CDR3 DNA sequence: TGTGCCAGCAGGGGACTAGCGGGAGGGCCGCTTCTCAGCACAGATACGCAGTATTTT. Protein: CASRGLAGGPLLSTDTQYF.

Remarks on this clone: In the same sample, other DNA sequences code for this CDR3. This chain links TRBV6-6 with TRBJ2-7; 8 bases match TRBD1. Germline V gene sequence: CDR1 MNHNY, CDR2 SVGAGI (reference sequence). V trimming: 6 bases; J trimming: 4 bases; junction bases outside the gene matches: 8. There are 14 residues in the CDR3. The CDR3 spells CASRYGQGAYEQYF. The CDR3 DNA is TGTGCCAGCAGGTATGGACAGGGAGCTTACGAGCAGTACTTC.

The CDR3 is CASRATSGGRDTQYF. CDR3 in DNA: TGTGCCAGCAGGGCTACTAGCGGGGGGAGGGATACGCAGTATTTT. The chain uses TRBV11-2 and TRBJ2-3, with 12 positions matching TRBD2. The germline V gene encodes CDR1 SGHAT and CDR2 FQNNGV. V was clipped by 6 bases and J by 6 bases; unmatched bases: 7. The CDR3 runs 15 residues.

J is TRBJ2-1 and V is TRBV4-1; 10 bases map to TRBD2. The trim removed 4 bases at V and 6 bases at J, leaving 9 bases unmatched. The CDR3 has 16 amino acids. Germline V gene sequence: CDR1 MGHRA, CDR2 YSYEKL. The CDR3 protein is CASSRPLAGDGNEQFF. CDR3 sequence (DNA): TGCGCCAGCAGCCGACCCCTAGCGGGAGACGGCAATGAGCAGTTCTTC.

This clone was seen a single time. The J gene is TRBJ1-5, the V gene TRBV2; a weak D match, TRBD1 (5 bases). V was cut by 6 bases and J by 3 bases, with 9 bases left in between. The CDR3 spans 13 residues. Per germline, CDR1 SNHLY and CDR2 FYNNEI. CDR3 coding DNA: TGTGCCAGCAGCCTGACAGACAATCAGCCCCAGCATTTT. Amino acids: CASSLTDNQPQHF.

There are a few counts of this clone. The genes are TRBV30 and TRBJ1-3, with D possibly matching TRBD1 (5 bases). The CDR3 has 15 residues. V lost 3 bases and J lost 0, with 12 bases in between. Germline values: CDR1 GTSNPN, CDR2 SVGIG (reference sequence). The CDR3 here is CAWRGGRNSGNTIYF. CDR3 in DNA: TGTGCCTGGAGGGGGGGACGAAACTCTGGAAACACCATATATTTT.

The gene calls are TRBV12-3 or TRBV12-4 and TRBJ1-1, with D perhaps TRBD1 (5 bases). The CDR3 length is 12 residues. V lost 6 bases to trimming and J lost 4 bases, with 9 bases between them. CDR3 nucleotide sequence: TGTGCCAGCAGCCATGGGGGCACTGAAGCTTTCTTT. Translating gives CASSHGGTEAFF.

V and J are TRBV2 and TRBJ2-6, with 7 nucleotides matching TRBD1. V trimming: 4 bases; J trimming: 2 bases; junction bases outside the gene matches: 5. Germline V gene data show CDR1 as SNHLY and CDR2 as FYNNEI. The CDR3 covers 16 residues. The CDR3 DNA follows: TGTGCCAGCAGTGGCCTGACAGGGCCTGGGGCCAACGTCCTGACTTTC. Its protein product is CASSGLTGPGANVLTF.

The chain joins TRBV11-1 to TRBJ2-3, with TRBD2 identical over 10 bases. Germline CDR1 SGHAT, CDR2 FQDESV (reference sequence). The length of the CDR3 is 14 residues. Losses at the gene ends were 3 bases for V and 3 bases for J; bases not matched to a gene: 0. DNA of the CDR3: TGTGCCAGCAGCTTTAGCGGGAGGACAGATACGCAGTATTTT. Translated, it gives CASSFSGRTDTQYF.

The chain joins TRBV30 to TRBJ2-7; D is unclear. The CDR3 totals 12 residues. Germline V gives CDR1 GTSNPN, CDR2 SVGIG (reference sequence). Trimming shortened V by 0 bases and J by 7 bases, and 10 bases separated the two germline ends. The CDR3 DNA reads as TGTGCCTGGAGTGTACAAGGCTGGGAGCAGTACTTC. Amino acid sequence: CAWSVQGWEQYF.

The chain is built from TRBV27 and TRBJ1-4; no clear D gene. Trimming left V 6 bases short and J 4 bases short, with 15 bases between. Germline V lookup: CDR1 MNHEY, CDR2 SMNVEV (reference sequence). The CDR3 runs 15 residues. For the CDR3, the DNA is TGTGCCAGCAGGATGCGGACGGATCATAATGAAAAACTGTTTTTT. Amino acid sequence: CASRMRTDHNEKLFF.

The V and J genes are TRBV2 and TRBJ2-7; D gene uncertain. V was shortened by 8 bases and J by 4 bases, with 15 bases between the two germline ends. The CDR3 spans 13 residues. CDR1 and CDR2 (germline): SNHLY, FYNNEI. The CDR3 spells CASQDRNIYEQYF. The DNA of the CDR3 is TGTGCCAGCCAGGACCGTAATATTTACGAGCAGTACTTC.

This chain links TRBV18 with TRBJ1-2; a possible D gene is TRBD1 (5 bases). V dropped 4 bases and J dropped 6 bases, with 12 bases sitting between them. The CDR3 spans 13 residues. CDR1 is KGHSH and CDR2 is LQKENI in the germline V gene. CDR3: CASSREGSDGYTF. The CDR3 bases are TGTGCCAGCTCACGGGAGGGGTCGGATGGCTACACCTTC. Full variable domain (rest looked up from reference TRBV18 and TRBJ1-2): NAGVMQNPRHLVRRRGQEARLRCSPMKGHSHVYWYRQLPEEGLKFMVYLQKENIIDESGMPKERFSAEFPKEGPSILRIQQVVRGDSAAYFCASSREGSDGYTFGSGTRLTVV.

In its sample, this clone was seen a few times. V gene TRBV19 combines with J gene TRBJ2-1; D uncertain. The CDR3 sequence is 16 residues long. Germline V gives CDR1 LNHDA, CDR2 SQIVND (reference sequence). V dropped 5 bases and J dropped 0 bases, with 14 bases sitting between them. CDR3 sequence: CASSQWTPSSYNEQFF. In DNA form, the CDR3 reads TGTGCCAGTAGTCAGTGGACCCCGAGCTCCTACAATGAGCAGTTCTTC.

The chain combines TRBV14 with TRBJ2-1; D might be TRBD1 (6 bases). The CDR3 consists of 12 residues. The germline V gene encodes CDR1 SGHDN and CDR2 FVKESK. V was pared by 1 base and J by 9 bases, with 7 bases between. For the CDR3, the DNA is TGTGCCAGCAGCCAAGGGACAGTTGAGCAGTTCTTC. Its translation is CASSQGTVEQFF.